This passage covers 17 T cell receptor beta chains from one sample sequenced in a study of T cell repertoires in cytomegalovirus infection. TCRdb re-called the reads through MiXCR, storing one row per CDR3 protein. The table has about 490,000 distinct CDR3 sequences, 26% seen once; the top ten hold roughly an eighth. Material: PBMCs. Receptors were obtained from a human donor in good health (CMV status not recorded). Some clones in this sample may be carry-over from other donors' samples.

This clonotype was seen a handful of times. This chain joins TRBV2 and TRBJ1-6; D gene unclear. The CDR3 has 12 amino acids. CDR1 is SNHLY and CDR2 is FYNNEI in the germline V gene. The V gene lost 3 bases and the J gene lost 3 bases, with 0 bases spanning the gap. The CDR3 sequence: CASSDYNSPLHF. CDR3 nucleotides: TGTGCCAGCAGTGACTATAATTCACCCCTCCACTTT. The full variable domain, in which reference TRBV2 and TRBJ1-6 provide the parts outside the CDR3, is EPEVTQTPSHQVTQMGQEVILRCVPISNHLYFYWYRQILGQKVEFLVSFYNNEISEKSEIFDDQFSVERPDGSNFTLKIRSTKLEDSAMYFCASSDYNSPLHFGNGTRLTVT.

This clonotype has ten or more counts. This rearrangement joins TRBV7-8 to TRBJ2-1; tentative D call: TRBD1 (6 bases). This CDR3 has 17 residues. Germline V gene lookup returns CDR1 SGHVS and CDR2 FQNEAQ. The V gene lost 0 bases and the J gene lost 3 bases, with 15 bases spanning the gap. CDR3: CASSLAPRGGRYNEQFF. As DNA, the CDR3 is TGTGCCAGCAGCTTAGCTCCGAGAGGGGGTCGCTACAATGAGCAGTTCTTC.

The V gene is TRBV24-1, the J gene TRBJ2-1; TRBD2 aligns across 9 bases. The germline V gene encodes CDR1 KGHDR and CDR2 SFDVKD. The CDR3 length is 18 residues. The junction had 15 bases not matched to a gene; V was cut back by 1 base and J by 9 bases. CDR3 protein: CATSDLAGGGRAIGEQFF. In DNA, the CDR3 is TGTGCCACCAGTGATTTAGCAGGCGGCGGGAGGGCCATTGGTGAGCAGTTCTTC.

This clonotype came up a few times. The CDR3 is CASSWGTSGRAQGNIQYF. CDR3 DNA sequence: TGTGCCAGCAGTTGGGGGACTAGCGGGAGGGCCCAGGGAAACATTCAGTACTTC. The chain carries TRBV12-3 or TRBV12-4 and TRBJ2-4, with 16 bases fitting TRBD2. The V and J ends lost 4 bases and 6 bases, in that order; junction bases with no gene match: 9. CDR3 length: 18 residues.

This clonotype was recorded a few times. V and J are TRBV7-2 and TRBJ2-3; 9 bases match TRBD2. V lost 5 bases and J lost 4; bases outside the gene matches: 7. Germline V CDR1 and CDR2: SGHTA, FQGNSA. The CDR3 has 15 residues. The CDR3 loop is CASSAASGMADTQYF. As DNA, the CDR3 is TGTGCCAGCAGCGCCGCTAGCGGGATGGCAGATACGCAGTATTTT.

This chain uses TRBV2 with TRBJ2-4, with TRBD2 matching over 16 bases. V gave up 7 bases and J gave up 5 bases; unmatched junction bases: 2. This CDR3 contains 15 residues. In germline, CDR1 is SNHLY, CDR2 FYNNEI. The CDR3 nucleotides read TGTGCCAGCAAGGGACTAGCGGGAGGGCAAAACATTCAGTACTTC. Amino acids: CASKGLAGGQNIQYF. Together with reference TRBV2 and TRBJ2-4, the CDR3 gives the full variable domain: EPEVTQTPSHQVTQMGQEVILRCVPISNHLYFYWYRQILGQKVEFLVSFYNNEISEKSEIFDDQFSVERPDGSNFTLKIRSTKLEDSAMYFCASKGLAGGQNIQYFGAGTRLSVL.

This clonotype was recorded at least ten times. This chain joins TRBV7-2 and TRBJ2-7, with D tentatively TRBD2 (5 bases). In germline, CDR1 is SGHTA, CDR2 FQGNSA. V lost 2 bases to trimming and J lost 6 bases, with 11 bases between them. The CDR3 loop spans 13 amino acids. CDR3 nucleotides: TGTGCCAGCAGCTTATCACTGGCGGGCGAGCAGTACTTC. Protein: CASSLSLAGEQYF.

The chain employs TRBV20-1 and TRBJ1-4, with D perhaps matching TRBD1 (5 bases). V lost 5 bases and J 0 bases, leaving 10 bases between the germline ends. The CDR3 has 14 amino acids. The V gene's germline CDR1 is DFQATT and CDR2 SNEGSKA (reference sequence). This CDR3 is CSAPRGATNEKLFF. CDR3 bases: TGCAGTGCTCCGCGGGGGGCAACTAATGAAAAACTGTTTTTT.

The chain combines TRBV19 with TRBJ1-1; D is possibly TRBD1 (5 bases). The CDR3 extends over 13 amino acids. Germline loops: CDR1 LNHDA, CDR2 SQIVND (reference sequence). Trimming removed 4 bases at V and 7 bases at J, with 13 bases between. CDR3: CASSTRQLNEAFF. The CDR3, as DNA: TGTGCCAGTAGTACCCGACAGCTAAATGAAGCTTTCTTT.

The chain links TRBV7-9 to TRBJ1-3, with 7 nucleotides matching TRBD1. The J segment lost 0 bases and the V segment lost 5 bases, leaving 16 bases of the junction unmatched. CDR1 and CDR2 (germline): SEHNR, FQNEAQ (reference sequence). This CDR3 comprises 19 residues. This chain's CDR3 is CASSPPRRGPSSSGNTIYF. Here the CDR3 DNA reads TGTGCCAGCAGCCCACCGCGGAGGGGGCCTTCGAGCTCTGGAAACACCATATATTTT.

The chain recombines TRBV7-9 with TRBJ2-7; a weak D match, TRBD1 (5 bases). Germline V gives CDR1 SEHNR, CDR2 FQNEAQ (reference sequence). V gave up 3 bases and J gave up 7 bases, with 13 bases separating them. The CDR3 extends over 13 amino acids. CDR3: CASSLIFTGEQYV. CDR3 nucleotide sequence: TGTGCCAGCAGCTTGATTTTTACAGGAGAGCAGTACGTC.

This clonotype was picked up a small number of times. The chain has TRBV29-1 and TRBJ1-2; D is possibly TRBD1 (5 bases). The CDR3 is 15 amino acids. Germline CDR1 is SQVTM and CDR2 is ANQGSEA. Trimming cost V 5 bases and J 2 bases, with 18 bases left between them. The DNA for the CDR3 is TGCAGCGTTCGGTCCAGGGACGCCACCAACTATGGCTACACCTTC. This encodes CSVRSRDATNYGYTF.

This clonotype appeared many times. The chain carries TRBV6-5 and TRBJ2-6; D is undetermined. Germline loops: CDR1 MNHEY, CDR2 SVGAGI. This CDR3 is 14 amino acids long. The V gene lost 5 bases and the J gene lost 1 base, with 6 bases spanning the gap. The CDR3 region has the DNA TGTGCCAGCAGTCGTGGGTCTGGGGCCAACGTCCTGACTTTC. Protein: CASSRGSGANVLTF.

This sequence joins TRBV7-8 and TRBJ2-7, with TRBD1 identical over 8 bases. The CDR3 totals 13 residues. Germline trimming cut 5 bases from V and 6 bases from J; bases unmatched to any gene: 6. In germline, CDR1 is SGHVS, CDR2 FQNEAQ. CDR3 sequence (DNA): TGTGCCAGCAGCGCGGACAGGGAGCGCGAGCAGTACTTC. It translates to CASSADREREQYF. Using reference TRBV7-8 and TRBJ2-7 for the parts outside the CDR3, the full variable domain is GAGVSQSPRYKVAKRGQDVALRCDPISGHVSLFWYQQALGQGPEFLTYFQNEAQLDKSGLPSDRFFAERPEGSVSTLKIQRTQQEDSAVYLCASSADREREQYFGPGTRLTVT.

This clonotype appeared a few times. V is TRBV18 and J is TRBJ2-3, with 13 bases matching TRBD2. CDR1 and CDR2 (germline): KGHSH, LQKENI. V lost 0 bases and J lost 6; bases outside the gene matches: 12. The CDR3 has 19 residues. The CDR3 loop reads CASSPPRTSGSLPPDTQYF. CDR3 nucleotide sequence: TGTGCCAGCTCACCACCAAGGACTAGCGGGAGCCTGCCCCCGGATACGCAGTATTTT.

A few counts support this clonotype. The chain's CDR3 is CASSFGDGQPQHF. DNA for the CDR3: TGTGCCAGCAGTTTTGGGGATGGCCAGCCCCAGCATTTT. The chain joins TRBV12-3 or TRBV12-4 to TRBJ1-5, with D hard to call. V lost 3 bases and J 7 bases, leaving 10 bases between the germline ends. This CDR3 region has 13 residues.

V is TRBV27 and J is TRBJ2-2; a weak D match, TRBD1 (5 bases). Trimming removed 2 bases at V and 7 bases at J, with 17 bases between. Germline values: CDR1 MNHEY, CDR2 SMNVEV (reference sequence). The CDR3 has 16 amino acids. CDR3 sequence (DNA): TGTGCCAGCAGTTTACATCGGGCAGGGTTAGGCGGGGAGCTGTTTTTT. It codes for CASSLHRAGLGGELFF.